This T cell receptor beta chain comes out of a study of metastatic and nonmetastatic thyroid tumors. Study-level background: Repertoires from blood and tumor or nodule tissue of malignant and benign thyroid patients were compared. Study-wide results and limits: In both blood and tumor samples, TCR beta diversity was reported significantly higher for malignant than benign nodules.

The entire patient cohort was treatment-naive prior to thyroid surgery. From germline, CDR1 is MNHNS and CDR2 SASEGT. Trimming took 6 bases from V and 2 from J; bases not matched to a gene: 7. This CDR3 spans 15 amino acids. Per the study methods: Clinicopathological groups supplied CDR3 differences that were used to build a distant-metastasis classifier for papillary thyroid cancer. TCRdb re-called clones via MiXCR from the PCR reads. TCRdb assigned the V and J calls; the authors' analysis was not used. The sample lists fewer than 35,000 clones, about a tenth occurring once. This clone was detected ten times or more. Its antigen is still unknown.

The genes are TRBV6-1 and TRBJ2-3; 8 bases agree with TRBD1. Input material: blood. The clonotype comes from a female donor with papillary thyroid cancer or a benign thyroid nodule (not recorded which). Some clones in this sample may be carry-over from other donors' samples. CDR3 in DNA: TGTGCCAGCAGCTCCGGACAGGGAGACACAGATACGCAGTATTTT. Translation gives CASSSGQGDTDTQYF.